This T cell receptor beta chain was profiled in a study of cytomegalovirus exposure and HLA in healthy donors. Notes on the study in general: In a later analysis, a missense DCLRE1C variant was linked to TCR beta V- and J-gene trimming. From TCR beta sequences, most subjects' HLA-A and HLA-B alleles were reportedly predicted accurately. The presence/absence work took it that sequencing depth was about the same across donors.

The study ran its PCR with 60 Vbeta and 13 Jbeta primers. Clones were read by immunoSEQ multiplex PCR, and TCRdb kept only the in-frame ones, dropping some. Altogether around 200,000 clones are present, around 79% being singletons, with the ten largest covering less than 2%. These donors, healthy bone marrow donors, were studied. As for this clone: Its antigen is currently unknown.

The CDR3 runs to 14 residues. Germline assignment: CDR1 MDHEN and CDR2 SYDVKM. V dropped 8 bases and J dropped 1 base, with 13 bases sitting between them. Material for sequencing was PBMCs. The sequence was collected from a young woman in good health and CMV-seronegative. This chain connects TRBV28 to TRBJ2-3, with D perhaps matching TRBD2 (6 bases). CDR3 DNA sequence: TGTGCCAGCGGTACGGGGGAGGGCACAGATACGCAGTATTTT. It yields the protein CASGTGEGTDTQYF.